These 28 T cell receptor beta chains share one sample of origin, sequenced in a study of T cells in women clearing cervical HPV infection. Here immunoSEQ multiplex PCR was the method, and the copy in TCRdb shows in-frame clones only, minus some. The table for this sample gives around 23,000 clones. The specimen sequenced was blood buffy coat. These receptors were taken from a woman between 18 and 69 years old with a cervical HPV16 infection that either progressed to CIN3+ or cleared (not recorded which).

Comments on this clone: The CDR3 end falls 3 residues outside the read, so it is completed with the germline J gene. This chain links TRBV30 with TRBJ1-5, with 11 nucleotides matching TRBD1. CDR1 is GTSNPN, CDR2 SVGIG, per germline (reference sequence). This CDR3 has 16 amino acids. The trim removed 1 base at V and 2 bases at J, leaving 4 bases unmatched. The CDR3 DNA, read in part, is TGTGCCTGGAGTGGGGACAGGGGGGAAGGCAATCAGCCC. This encodes CAWSGDRGEGNQP. The CDR3 in its entirety is CAWSGDRGEGNQPQHF.

For this clone: With the read ending 3 residues before the CDR3 end, the germline J gene is used to fill in that end. The genes are TRBV20-1 and TRBJ1-1, with D unresolved. Trimming removed 3 bases at V and 1 base at J, with 9 bases between. The germline V gene has CDR1 DFQATT and CDR2 SNEGSKA (reference sequence). There are 13 residues in the CDR3. CDR3 bases read: TGCAGTGCTAGGATAAACTGGAACACTGAA. Translating gives CSARINWNTE. The whole CDR3 protein reads CSARINWNTEAFF.

Comments on this clone: The CDR3 goes on 3 residues after the read ends, and that part is filled in from the germline J gene. V is TRBV2 and J is TRBJ2-7; D is perhaps TRBD1 or TRBD2 (6 bases each). CDR1 and CDR2 (germline): SNHLY, FYNNEI. V gave up 10 bases and J gave up 5 bases, with 18 bases separating them. CDR3 length equals 13 residues. The CDR3 DNA, read in part, is TGTGCCACAAAGGGCAGGGGAGGAAACGAG. This gives the protein CATKGRGGNE. The entire CDR3 sequence reads CATKGRGGNEQYF.

As to this clone: With the read ending 3 residues before the CDR3 end, the germline J gene is used to fill in that end. The J gene is TRBJ2-2, the V gene TRBV11-2; no reliable D call. Germline-derived CDR1 and CDR2 are SGHAT and FQNNGV. V lost 6 bases to trimming and J lost 3 bases, with 11 bases between them. There are 14 residues in the CDR3. The CDR3 reads CASRETEHTGELFF. CDR3 bases read: TGTGCCAGCAGAGAAACAGAACACACCGGGGAG.

With respect to this clone: The sequenced fragment ends 3 residues before the CDR3 boundary, so the rest is inferred from the germline J gene. The chain combines TRBV7-9 with TRBJ2-7, with 7 bases identical to TRBD1. The germline V gene encodes CDR1 SEHNR and CDR2 FQNEAQ (reference sequence). V was pared by 6 bases and J by 1 base, with 9 bases of the junction left unmatched. The CDR3 loop spans 15 amino acids. Here the CDR3 reads CASSFGTASSYEQYF. Partial CDR3 DNA: TGTGCCAGCAGTTTTGGGACAGCATCTTCCTACGAG. The full variable domain, in which reference TRBV7-9 and TRBJ2-7 provide the parts outside the CDR3, is DTGVSQNPRHKITKRGQNVTFRCDPISEHNRLYWYRQTLGQGPEFLTYFQNEAQLEKSRLLSDRFSAERPKGSFSTLEIQRTEQGDSAMYLCASSFGTASSYEQYFGPGTRLTVT.

With regard to this clone: The CDR3 goes on 3 residues after the read ends, and that part is filled in from the germline J gene. V usage is TRBV19 and J usage is TRBJ1-1, with a weak D call TRBD1 (6 bases). V was trimmed by 8 bases and J by 2 bases, leaving 15 bases between them. Per germline, CDR1 LNHDA and CDR2 SQIVND (reference sequence). This CDR3 region has 14 residues. Incomplete CDR3 DNA: TGTGCCAGTCGACCCGGACAGACCAACACTGAA. It yields the protein CASRPGQTNTE. In full, the CDR3 is CASRPGQTNTEAFF. Full variable domain (outside the CDR3, taken from reference TRBV19 and TRBJ1-1): DGGITQSPKYLFRKEGQNVTLSCEQNLNHDAMYWYRQDPGQGLRLIYYSQIVNDFQKGDIAEGYSVSREKKESFPLTVTSAQKNPTAFYLCASRPGQTNTEAFFGQGTRLTVV.

The sequenced CDR3 bases are TGTGCCAGCAGTGGGGACGCGGCGGGGGCTTATGGC. As protein: CASSGDAAGAYG. The CDR3 reads in full as CASSGDAAGAYGYTF. V and J are TRBV6-1 and TRBJ1-2; D perhaps matches TRBD1 (6 bases). The read stops 3 residues short of the end of the CDR3; the missing end is completed from the germline J gene. Germline values: CDR1 MNHNS, CDR2 SASEGT. Trimming left V 4 bases short and J 5 bases short, with 17 bases between. The CDR3 length is 15 residues.

Comments on this clone: The read stops 3 residues short of the end of the CDR3; the missing end is completed from the germline J gene. The chain couples TRBV29-1 to TRBJ2-1; 9 nucleotides align to TRBD2. The CDR3 has 16 amino acids. The germline gives CDR1 SQVTM, CDR2 ANQGSEA. V lost 0 bases, J lost 4 bases, and 7 bases stayed unmatched. CDR3 DNA, as far as it was read: TGCAGCGTTGAAGACATGGTAGCGGGGGCTTACAATGAG. Protein product: CSVEDMVAGAYNE. The full-length CDR3 reads as CSVEDMVAGAYNEQFF.

Turning to this clone: The sequenced fragment ends 3 residues before the CDR3 boundary, so the rest is inferred from the germline J gene. The chain recombines TRBV10-2 with TRBJ2-1; D possibly corresponds to TRBD1 (9 bases). The CDR3 is 17 amino acids. V was shortened by 8 bases and J by 8 bases, with 28 bases between the two germline ends. Germline-derived CDR1 and CDR2 are WSHSY and SAAADI. The CDR3 protein is CASAGQGQLGTSYEQFF. CDR3 DNA, as far as it was read: TGCGCCAGCGCCGGACAGGGGCAATTAGGGACTAGTTATGAG.

As to this clone: The sequenced fragment ends 3 residues before the CDR3 boundary, so the rest is inferred from the germline J gene. The chain recombines TRBV13 with TRBJ2-6; TRBD2 is a possible D gene (5 bases). V was cut by 0 bases and J by 4 bases, with 7 bases left in between. The CDR3 contains 15 residues. Germline V gene lookup returns CDR1 PRHDT and CDR2 FYEKMQ (reference sequence). The DNA read from the CDR3 is TGTGCCAGCAGCTTAGGGGCGGGCGGGGCCAACGTC. This translates into CASSLGAGGANV. The whole CDR3 protein is CASSLGAGGANVLTF.

For this clone: The missing CDR3 end, 3 residues past where the read stops, is filled in from the germline J gene. The chain uses TRBV12-5 and TRBJ2-5, with TRBD1 identical over 7 bases. Germline loops: CDR1 LGHNT, CDR2 FRNRAP. J was trimmed by 4 bases and V by 5 bases; bases with no gene match: 10. The CDR3 contains 15 residues. CDR3 sequence: CASGPQTGLGETQYF. The DNA read from the CDR3 is TGTGCTAGTGGTCCGCAGACAGGGCTTGGAGAGACC.

A note on this clone: Read data end 3 residues before the CDR3 end; the end is taken from the germline J gene. The chain employs TRBV6-2 or TRBV6-3 and TRBJ1-2; D may be TRBD1 (5 bases). Trimming removed 5 bases at V and 4 bases at J, with 14 bases between. Germline CDR1 reads MNHEY; CDR2 reads SVGEGT. There are 14 residues in the CDR3. CDR3 protein: CASSTTRGSYGYTF. The covered CDR3 bases are TGTGCCAGCAGTACGACGCGGGGCAGCTATGGC.

A note on this clone: The CDR3 extends 3 residues past the end of the read, so its final part is completed from the germline J gene. The rearrangement joins TRBV18 to TRBJ1-1; D possibly corresponds to TRBD1 (5 bases). Deletions cut 2 bases from V and 0 bases from J, with 13 bases between. This CDR3 is 16 amino acids long. Germline V lookup: CDR1 KGHSH, CDR2 LQKENI. The sequenced CDR3 bases are TGTGCCAGCTCACCAAAGATTGCAGGGATGAACACTGAA. Protein sequence: CASSPKIAGMNTE. The entire CDR3 reads CASSPKIAGMNTEAFF.

Turning to this clone: The sequenced fragment ends 3 residues before the CDR3 boundary, so the rest is inferred from the germline J gene. This rearrangement joins TRBV9 to TRBJ2-5; D is perhaps TRBD1 (6 bases). This CDR3 comprises 17 residues. V lost 4 bases to trimming and J lost 5 bases, with 24 bases between them. Germline values: CDR1 SGDLS, CDR2 YYNGEE. The CDR3 sequence: CASSITGIRDFGETQYF. The CDR3 bases that were read are TGTGCCAGCAGCATCACAGGGATTAGGGATTTTGGGGAGACC.

In the case of this clone: The CDR3 goes on 3 residues after the read ends, and that part is filled in from the germline J gene. V usage is TRBV5-1 and J usage is TRBJ1-1, with D perhaps matching TRBD1 (6 bases). The CDR3 runs to 14 residues. Trimming cost V 3 bases and J 7 bases, with 16 bases left between them. CDR1 and CDR2 (germline): SGHRS, YFSETQ. CDR3 region: CASSSQAQGFEAFF. CDR3 DNA (partial): TGCGCCAGCAGCTCTCAGGCTCAGGGGTTTGAA.

In the case of this clone: The read gets to within 3 residues of the CDR3 end, and the germline J gene fills in the rest. The same CDR3 is also encoded by other DNA sequences in this sample. J is TRBJ1-5 and V is TRBV2; a possible D gene is TRBD1 (5 bases). Per germline, CDR1 SNHLY and CDR2 FYNNEI. Between the trimmed V and J ends, which lost 4 bases and 6 bases, there was a span of 22 bases. The CDR3 loop spans 17 amino acids. The CDR3 here is CASSAYRQLGKGQPQHF. Partial CDR3 DNA: TGTGCCAGCAGTGCTTACAGACAGTTAGGTAAGGGTCAGCCC. The full variable domain, in which reference TRBV2 and TRBJ1-5 provide the parts outside the CDR3, is EPEVTQTPSHQVTQMGQEVILRCVPISNHLYFYWYRQILGQKVEFLVSFYNNEISEKSEIFDDQFSVERPDGSNFTLKIRSTKLEDSAMYFCASSAYRQLGKGQPQHFGDGTRLSIL.

The CDR3 DNA, read in part, is TGTGCCAGCAGCCAAGACCGGTCGGACATT. Protein product: CASSQDRSDI. The CDR3 in full is CASSQDRSDIQYF. This chain connects TRBV14 to TRBJ2-4; no firm D call. The read ends 3 residues early relative to the CDR3; the germline J gene fills the gap. The CDR3 runs 13 residues. With 0 bases removed from V and 8 bases from J, the gap between germline ends came to 8 bases. Germline V gene data show CDR1 as SGHDN and CDR2 as FVKESK.

In the case of this clone: The read halts 3 residues ahead of the CDR3 end, with the missing end drawn from the germline J gene. The chain links TRBV27 to TRBJ2-7, with D possibly matching TRBD2 (5 bases). Trimming cost V 6 bases and J 0 bases, with 15 bases left between them. There are 15 residues in the CDR3. The germline V gene has CDR1 MNHEY and CDR2 SMNVEV (reference sequence). The CDR3 loop reads CASSPRLAGSYEQYF. CDR3 DNA (partial): TGTGCCAGCAGCCCCCGACTGGCGGGCTCCTACGAG.

Concerning this clone: Sequencing ends 3 residues short of the CDR3 end; the germline J gene provides the rest. The chain combines TRBV5-6 with TRBJ2-1, with 7 bases fitting TRBD1. V lost 4 bases to trimming and J lost 3 bases; unmatched junction nucleotides: 7. From germline, CDR1 is SGHDT and CDR2 YYEEEE. The CDR3 is 15 amino acids. Here the CDR3 reads CASSTPGTVYNEQFF. The part of the CDR3 DNA that was read is TGTGCCAGCAGCACCCCCGGGACAGTCTACAATGAG.

Notes on this clone: From the germline J gene comes the end of the CDR3, since the read stops 3 residues before it. The chain couples TRBV12-3 or TRBV12-4 to TRBJ1-1; D call uncertain. The CDR3 runs 12 residues. With 6 bases removed from V and 7 bases from J, the gap between germline ends came to 12 bases. The CDR3 bases that were read are TGTGCCAGCAGCTCCCGCTACGGTGAA. It is translated as CASSSRYGE. The full CDR3 reads CASSSRYGEAFF.

Concerning this clone: Read data end 3 residues before the CDR3 end; the end is taken from the germline J gene. The J gene is TRBJ2-5, the V gene TRBV7-3; D might be TRBD1 (6 bases). This CDR3 is 15 amino acids long. Germline V gene sequence: CDR1 SGHTA, CDR2 FQGTGA. The germline V and J ends were trimmed by 5 bases and 2 bases, with 15 bases remaining between them. CDR3 DNA, as far as it was read: TGTGCCAGCAGCCCCGGAACAGGGTGGCAAGAGACC. It translates to CASSPGTGWQET. The whole CDR3 is CASSPGTGWQETQYF.

With regard to this clone: The CDR3 end is not reached by the read, which stops 3 residues before it; the germline J gene fills it in. The chain employs TRBV19 and TRBJ1-1; TRBD1 matches 8 bases. This CDR3 comprises 15 residues. Losses at the gene ends were 6 bases for V and 5 bases for J; bases not matched to a gene: 11. Germline CDR1 reads LNHDA; CDR2 reads SQIVND (reference sequence). The CDR3 loop reads CASSPQTGVVTEAFF. The covered CDR3 bases are TGTGCCAGTAGCCCTCAGACAGGGGTGGTGACTGAA.

Note on this clone: The CDR3 end is not reached by the read, which stops 3 residues before it; the germline J gene fills it in. V and J are TRBV10-1 and TRBJ1-1; D unclear. Trimming took off 5 bases at V and 0 bases at J, with 7 bases between the two ends. Germline assignment: CDR1 WNHNN and CDR2 SYGVQD (reference sequence). The CDR3 contains 13 residues. The CDR3 protein is CASSQNLNTEAFF. The DNA read from the CDR3 is TGCGCCAGCAGTCAAAACTTGAACACTGAA.

To note about this clone: The observed sequence ends 3 residues before the CDR3 terminus, with the missing tail filled in from the germline J gene. This rearrangement joins TRBV11-2 to TRBJ2-1; no definite D call. Germline CDR1 and CDR2: SGHAT and FQNNGV. The V end lost 0 bases, the J end lost 1 base, and 7 bases lay between the germline ends. The CDR3 spans 15 residues. Incomplete CDR3 DNA: TGTGCCAGCAGCTTAGAACCAGTTTCCTACAATGAG. Its translation is CASSLEPVSYNE. The full CDR3 protein is CASSLEPVSYNEQFF.

In the case of this clone: The observed sequence ends 3 residues before the CDR3 terminus, with the missing tail filled in from the germline J gene. The rearrangement links TRBV18 to TRBJ1-2; D uncertain. The CDR3 consists of 14 residues. Germline assignment: CDR1 KGHSH and CDR2 LQKENI. CDR3 loop: CASSATSGSNDYTF. CDR3 bases read: TGTGCCAGCTCAGCGACTAGCGGGAGCAACGAC.

On this clone itself: Read data end 3 residues before the CDR3 end; the end is taken from the germline J gene. The chain is built from TRBV7-3 and TRBJ1-1; 8 bases line up with TRBD1. The CDR3 has 15 residues. The J segment lost 4 bases and the V segment lost 3 bases, leaving 7 bases of the junction unmatched. CDR1 and CDR2 (germline): SGHTA, FQGTGA. CDR3 sequence reads: CASSLRRGPGTEAFF. The DNA read from the CDR3 is TGTGCCAGCAGCTTGCGCAGGGGGCCCGGCACTGAA.

Remarks on this clone: Read sequence stops 3 residues before the CDR3 end, and the germline J gene provides the missing end. J is TRBJ2-7 and V is TRBV29-1; TRBD1 matches 8 bases. V gave up 0 bases and J gave up 3 bases; unmatched junction bases: 7. Per germline, CDR1 SQVTM and CDR2 ANQGSEA. CDR3 length equals 15 residues. The CDR3 sequence is CSVEDETGVNYEQYF. The sequenced CDR3 bases are TGCAGCGTTGAAGACGAGACAGGGGTCAACTACGAG.

Remarks on this clone: The read falls 3 residues short of the CDR3 end, and the missing part is taken from the germline J gene. The chain uses TRBV11-2 and TRBJ2-7; 11 positions match TRBD2. Germline V gene sequence: CDR1 SGHAT, CDR2 FQNNGV. CDR3 length: 13 residues. J gave up 6 bases and V 4 bases, and 2 bases lay outside the gene matches. The sequenced CDR3 bases are TGTGCCAGCAGCTCGGGACTAGCGGCCGAG. As protein: CASSSGLAAE. The whole CDR3 sequence is CASSSGLAAEQYF.